What follows are 3 T cell receptor beta chains derived from one specimen sequenced in a study of CD8+ T cells in alopecia areata. As the sequencing template, cDNA was produced by extracting RNA and reverse transcribing it. The assay was immunoSEQ multiplex PCR, and TCRdb's table has in-frame clones only and misses some. The sample lists 150,000 or so clones, approximately 50% occurring once. The specimen was CD4+ T cells sorted from blood. These receptors all come from a human donor with alopecia areata.

This chain links TRBV29-1 with TRBJ2-3; the match to TRBD1 covers 10 bases. V shed 6 bases, J shed 4 bases, and the junction held 10 bases outside the gene matches. Germline V gene data show CDR1 as SQVTM and CDR2 as ANQGSEA. The CDR3 extends over 15 amino acids. The CDR3 region is CSVLMGTGAADTQYF. DNA of the CDR3: TGCAGCGTCCTCATGGGGACAGGGGCCGCAGATACGCAGTATTTT.

J is TRBJ1-2 and V is TRBV29-1; D gene ambiguous. The V gene's germline CDR1 is SQVTM and CDR2 ANQGSEA. This CDR3 is 14 amino acids long. V was shortened by 3 bases and J by 8 bases, with 19 bases between the two germline ends. The CDR3 nucleotides are TGCAGCGTTGACCAAGACTCGGGAGCGGGAGGCTACACCTTC. Translated: CSVDQDSGAGGYTF.

Sample share makes this clone medium-sized (0.01 to 0.1%). V gene TRBV28 combines with J gene TRBJ1-5; 9 positions agree with TRBD1. V was pared by 5 bases and J by 6 bases, with 11 bases of the junction left unmatched. This CDR3 comprises 16 residues. The germline V gene has CDR1 MDHEN and CDR2 SYDVKM. CDR3 nucleotides: TGTGCCAGCAGTCGACGCGGGACAGGGCGGGTTCAGCCCCAGCATTTT. It encodes CASSRRGTGRVQPQHF.